A selection of T cell receptor beta chains follows, all from one sample in a study of radiotherapy plus CTLA-4 blockade in lung cancer. Generated by immunoSEQ multiplex PCR, the TCRdb table keeps only in-frame clones and is missing some. The top ten hold approximately 0.8% of the sample, which has fewer than 100,000 clones, approximately 84% seen once. The specimen comprised peripheral blood, sampled from a patient treated with radiotherapy plus ipilimumab. The receptors derive from a human donor with non-small cell lung cancer who had stable disease on radiotherapy plus ipilimumab. The conserved cysteine and the conserved F or W are not part of the CDR3 here.

CDR3,V,J
ASSLTGSNSNQPQH,TRBV11-2,TRBJ1-5
ASSADLPEAF,TRBV7-9,TRBJ1-1
ASGGQTSLIYNEQF,TRBV27,TRBJ2-1
ASSETTGIPGYT,TRBV5-1,TRBJ1-2
ASALDPNTGELF,TRBV5-1,TRBJ2-2
ASSLAIEGGDYGYT,TRBV7-9,TRBJ1-2
ASSPPFGELF,TRBV18,TRBJ2-2
ASSENRGGNYGYT,TRBV9,TRBJ1-2
ATLYDYSGANVLT,TRBV6-5,TRBJ2-6
ASSLERGLAGRSSYNEQF,TRBV7-3,TRBJ2-1